What follows are 15 T cell receptor beta chains derived from one specimen sequenced in a study of blood T cell repertoires in COVID-19. The method was immunoSEQ multiplex PCR; TCRdb's version includes in-frame clones alone and lacks a portion of them. The sample lists roughly 74,000 clones, approximately 84% seen once, with over 30% in the top ten. Sequences were obtained from peripheral blood. The receptors come from a man in his sixties or seventies with acute or convalescent COVID-19.

The chain links TRBV12-3 or TRBV12-4 to TRBJ1-3; D gene ambiguous. Trimming pared 6 bases from V and 2 bases from J, leaving 8 bases between. This CDR3 has 13 amino acids. CDR3 bases: TGTGCCAGCAGGCTATTAGCTGGAAACACCATATATTTT. Its protein product is CASRLLAGNTIYF.

The chain has TRBV6-4 and TRBJ1-2, with D unresolved. The CDR3 has 12 residues. The germline CDR1 and CDR2 sequences are MRHNA and SNTAGT. The germline V and J ends were trimmed by 0 bases and 4 bases, with 3 bases remaining between them. The CDR3 DNA is TGTGCCAGCAGTGACTCCCGCTATGGCTACACCTTC. Translating it yields CASSDSRYGYTF.

Remarks on this clone: Other DNA sequences within the sample encode an identical CDR3. This chain uses TRBV29-1 with TRBJ1-2, with no clear D. Germline V lookup: CDR1 SQVTM, CDR2 ANQGSEA. The germline V and J ends were trimmed by 4 bases and 2 bases, with 8 bases remaining between them. CDR3 size: 12 residues. The CDR3 sequence: CSVVGGNYGYTF. CDR3 sequence (DNA): TGCAGCGTTGTAGGCGGGAACTATGGCTACACCTTC.

This clone came up once. The CDR3 loop is CASSLAAGASTYEQYF. The CDR3 DNA reads TGTGCCAGCAGCTTAGCGGCGGGAGCATCCACCTACGAGCAGTACTTC. The J gene is TRBJ2-7, the V gene TRBV11-3, with 7 bases aligning to TRBD2. This CDR3 is 16 amino acids long. V trimming: 1 base; J trimming: 2 bases; junction bases outside the gene matches: 8. CDR1 is SGHNT, CDR2 YENEEA, per germline.

The V gene is TRBV18, the J gene TRBJ1-5; D remains ambiguous. The germline V gene has CDR1 KGHSH and CDR2 LQKENI. V lost 6 bases to trimming and J lost 0 bases, with 9 bases between them. This CDR3 spans 14 amino acids. This chain's CDR3 is CASSPDFSNQPQHF. The CDR3 DNA reads TGTGCCAGCTCCCCCGACTTTAGCAATCAGCCCCAGCATTTT. Full variable domain (missing parts from reference TRBV18 and TRBJ1-5): NAGVMQNPRHLVRRRGQEARLRCSPMKGHSHVYWYRQLPEEGLKFMVYLQKENIIDESGMPKERFSAEFPKEGPSILRIQQVVRGDSAAYFCASSPDFSNQPQHFGDGTRLSIL.

The CDR3 DNA reads as TGTGCCAGCAACACGGGGACAGGGGAGACGCAGCCCCAGCATTTT. It specifies CASNTGTGETQPQHF. This chain joins TRBV6-5 and TRBJ1-5, with TRBD1 identical over 10 bases. CDR1 MNHEY and CDR2 SVGAGI come from the germline V gene. After removal of 7 bases from V and 7 bases from J, the junction contained 10 bases not matched to a gene. This CDR3 contains 15 residues.

V usage is TRBV13 and J usage is TRBJ1-3; no clear D. The CDR3 loop spans 15 amino acids. V lost 3 bases and J 4 bases, leaving 13 bases between the germline ends. CDR1 and CDR2 (germline): PRHDT, FYEKMQ (reference sequence). Here the CDR3 DNA reads TGTGCCAGCAGCTTTGCCGAGGTAACCGGAAACACCATATATTTT. Translating it yields CASSFAEVTGNTIYF.

The chain joins TRBV6-6 to TRBJ2-1; the D is unclear. This CDR3 comprises 16 residues. The V end lost 0 bases, the J end lost 4 bases, and 13 bases lay between the germline ends. CDR1 MNHNY and CDR2 SVGAGI come from the germline V gene (reference sequence). DNA for the CDR3: TGTGCCAGCAGTTACTCGAGACTGCAAACATACAATGAGCAGTTCTTC. Protein sequence: CASSYSRLQTYNEQFF.

The V and J genes are TRBV11-2 and TRBJ2-1, with 10 bases fitting TRBD2. Germline values: CDR1 SGHAT, CDR2 FQNNGV. Trimming removed 0 bases from V and 4 bases from J; junction bases left unmatched: 9. The CDR3 spans 18 residues. The CDR3 DNA sequence: TGTGCCAGCAGCTTAGATCAGGCTAGCGGGAGAAGGTACAATGAGCAGTTCTTC. Translation: CASSLDQASGRRYNEQFF.

The CDR3 spells CASSVGLDSGNTIYF. CDR3 nucleotides: TGTGCCAGCAGCGTGGGACTCGACTCTGGAAACACCATATATTTT. The rearrangement joins TRBV3-1 (or the pseudogene TRBV3-2) to TRBJ1-3; D is possibly TRBD1 (5 bases). The CDR3 contains 15 residues. The V end lost 5 bases, the J end lost 0 bases, and 11 bases lay between the germline ends. The germline gives CDR1 LGHDT, CDR2 YNNKEL (reference sequence).

V and J are TRBV5-1 and TRBJ1-2; D might be TRBD1 (6 bases). The CDR3 is 14 amino acids. The V gene's germline CDR1 is SGHRS and CDR2 YFSETQ. V was shortened by 2 bases and J by 4 bases, with 12 bases between the two germline ends. The DNA of the CDR3 is TGCGCCAGCAGCTTAGGACAGCCGGTCTATGGCTACACCTTC. Encoded protein: CASSLGQPVYGYTF.

The rearrangement joins TRBV5-5 to TRBJ2-2, with D possibly being TRBD1 (5 bases). The CDR3 runs to 16 residues. The V end was cut by 2 bases, the J end by 3 bases, with 14 bases between. Germline CDR1 reads SGHKS; CDR2 reads YYEKEE (reference sequence). CDR3 bases: TGTGCCAGCAGCTTACAAGGACACAGAGACACCGGGGAGCTGTTTTTT. Translated, it gives CASSLQGHRDTGELFF.

The CDR3 is CASSNRASGANVLTF. The CDR3 coding sequence is TGTGCCAGCAGCAACAGGGCCTCTGGGGCCAACGTCCTGACTTTC. The chain carries TRBV7-3 and TRBJ2-6; TRBD1 might be the D (6 bases). V gave up 5 bases and J gave up 0 bases, with 8 bases separating them. The CDR3 totals 15 residues. The V gene's germline CDR1 is SGHTA and CDR2 FQGTGA.

This chain joins TRBV5-4 and TRBJ2-3, with 11 bases aligning to TRBD1. V shed 4 bases and J 4 bases; nucleotides not matched to a gene: 2. The CDR3 length is 14 residues. In germline, CDR1 is SGHNT, CDR2 YYREEE (reference sequence). CDR3 nucleotide sequence: TGTGCCAGCAGCCGGGACAGGGGGGCAGATACGCAGTATTTT. This translates into CASSRDRGADTQYF. The full variable domain, in which reference TRBV5-4 and TRBJ2-3 provide the parts outside the CDR3, is ETGVTQSPTHLIKTRGQQVTLRCSSQSGHNTVSWYQQALGQGPQFIFQYYREEENGRGNFPPRFSGLQFPNYSSELNVNALELDDSALYLCASSRDRGADTQYFGPGTRLTVL.

The genes are TRBV9 and TRBJ2-3; D uncertain. Trimming took 3 bases from V and 8 from J, leaving 13 bases between them. Per germline, CDR1 SGDLS and CDR2 YYNGEE. The CDR3 sequence is 13 residues long. CDR3 sequence: CASSGGTLVTQYF. CDR3 nucleotides: TGTGCCAGCAGCGGAGGAACCTTGGTTACGCAGTATTTT.